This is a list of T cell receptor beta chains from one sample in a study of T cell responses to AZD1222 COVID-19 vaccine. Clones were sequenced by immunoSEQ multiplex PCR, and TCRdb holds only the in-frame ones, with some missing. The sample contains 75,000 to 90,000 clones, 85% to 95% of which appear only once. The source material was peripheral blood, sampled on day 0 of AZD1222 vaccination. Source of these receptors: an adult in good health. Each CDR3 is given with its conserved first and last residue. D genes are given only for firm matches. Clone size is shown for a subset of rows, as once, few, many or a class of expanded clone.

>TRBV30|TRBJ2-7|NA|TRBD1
CACSVPGQGTYEQYF
TGTGCCTGCTCAGTGCCGGGACAGGGAACCTACGAGCAGTACTTC
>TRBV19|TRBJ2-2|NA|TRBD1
CASSISSLGQGFTGELFF
TGTGCCAGTAGTATATCAAGTTTGGGACAGGGGTTCACCGGGGAGCTGTTTTTT
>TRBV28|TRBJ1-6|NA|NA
CASGNMVSPLHF
TGTGCCAGCGGCAACATGGTCTCACCCCTCCACTTT
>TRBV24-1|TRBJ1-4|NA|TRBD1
CATSDRQGEANEKLFF
TGTGCCACCAGTGATAGGCAGGGGGAGGCTAATGAAAAACTGTTTTTT
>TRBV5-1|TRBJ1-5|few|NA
CASSSEGGNQPQHF
TGCGCCAGCAGCTCCGAAGGGGGGAATCAGCCCCAGCATTTT
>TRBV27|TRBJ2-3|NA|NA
CASSLPPGRTDTQYF
TGTGCCAGCAGTTTACCACCGGGGCGCACAGATACGCAGTATTTT
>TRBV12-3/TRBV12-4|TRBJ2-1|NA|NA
CASSREIGEQFF
TGTGCCAGCAGTAGGGAAATCGGTGAGCAGTTCTTC
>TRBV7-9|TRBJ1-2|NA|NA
CASSPGEGSYGYTF
TGTGCCAGCAGCCCAGGGGAGGGTAGCTATGGCTACACCTTC
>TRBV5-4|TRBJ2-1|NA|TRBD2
CASSGGTSGGNEQFF
TGTGCCAGCAGCGGCGGGACTAGCGGGGGCAATGAGCAGTTCTTC
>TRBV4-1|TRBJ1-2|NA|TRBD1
CASSQEGTGTGGPYTF
TGCGCCAGCAGCCAAGAAGGGACCGGGACAGGGGGCCCCTACACCTTC
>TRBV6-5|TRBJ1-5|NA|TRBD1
CASRRTGYNQPQHF
TGTGCCAGCAGGCGGACAGGCTACAATCAGCCCCAGCATTTT
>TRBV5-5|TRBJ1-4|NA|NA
CASSWSGREELFF
TGTGCCAGCAGCTGGTCAGGCAGGGAAGAACTGTTTTTT
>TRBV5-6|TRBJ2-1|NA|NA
CASSAPSRSPNEQFF
TGTGCCAGCAGCGCCCCTAGTAGGTCTCCCAATGAGCAGTTCTTC
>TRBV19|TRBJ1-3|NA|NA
CASSMGSGAGNTIYF
TGTGCCAGTAGTATGGGGTCAGGGGCTGGAAACACCATATATTTT
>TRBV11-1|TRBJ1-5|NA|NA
CASSLGFNQPQHF
TGTGCCAGCAGCTTGGGTTTCAATCAGCCCCAGCATTTT
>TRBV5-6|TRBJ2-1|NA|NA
CASSPRRGGHEQFF
TGTGCCAGCAGCCCCCGTAGGGGGGGCCATGAGCAGTTCTTC
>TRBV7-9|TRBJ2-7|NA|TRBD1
CASSPRGPTYEQYF
TGTGCCAGCAGCCCCAGGGGGCCTACCTACGAGCAGTACTTC
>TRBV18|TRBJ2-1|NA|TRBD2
CASSKLAGDYNEQFF
TGTGCCAGCTCAAAACTAGCGGGGGATTACAATGAGCAGTTCTTC
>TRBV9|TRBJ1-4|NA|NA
CASSVDPRDEKLFF
TGTGCCAGCAGCGTAGACCCAAGGGATGAAAAACTGTTTTTT
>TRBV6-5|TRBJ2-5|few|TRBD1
CASSSTGGETQYF
TGTGCCAGCAGTTCTACAGGGGGGGAGACCCAGTACTTC
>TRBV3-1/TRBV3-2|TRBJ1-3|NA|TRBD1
CASQGGSISGNTIYF
TGTGCCAGCCAAGGGGGCTCGATCTCTGGAAACACCATATATTTT
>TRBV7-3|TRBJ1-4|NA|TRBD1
CASSQMGQEGEKLFF
TGTGCCAGCAGCCAAATGGGACAGGAGGGTGAAAAACTGTTTTTT